One sample yielded the 20 T cell receptor beta chains listed below, sequenced in a study of cytotoxic CD8 clonotypes in ibrutinib-treated CLL. TCRdb's copy holds only in-frame clones and misses some; the assay was immunoSEQ multiplex PCR. The table lists tens of thousands of clones, approximately 87% of them singletons, with 38% in the top ten. The sequencing used PBMCs, collected after 24 months of ibrutinib treatment. Source of these receptors: a human donor with chronic lymphocytic leukemia.

This chain joins TRBV7-2 and TRBJ2-3; D is ambiguous. Germline-derived CDR1 and CDR2 are SGHTA and FQGNSA. The CDR3 spans 12 residues. With 5 bases removed from V and 9 bases from J, the gap between germline ends came to 12 bases. CDR3 coding DNA: TGTGCCAGCAGCCTCCTAGTAGACACGCAGTATTTT. Its protein is CASSLLVDTQYF.

This clone was observed once. The same CDR3 is also encoded by other DNA sequences in this sample. CDR3 sequence reads: CASSLTDTQYF. The CDR3 nucleotides are TGCGCCAGCAGCCTCACAGATACGCAGTATTTT. The chain carries TRBV5-1 and TRBJ2-3; D is undetermined. CDR1 is SGHRS, CDR2 YFSETQ, per germline. The V end lost 4 bases, the J end lost 2 bases, and 2 bases lay between the germline ends. The CDR3 covers 11 residues.

As for this clone: The sample holds other DNA sequences that translate to the same CDR3. The rearrangement joins TRBV5-4 to TRBJ2-7, with TRBD1 matching over 8 bases. With V trimmed by 4 bases and J by 1 base, 1 base remained unmatched. The CDR3 has 13 amino acids. Germline V gives CDR1 SGHNT, CDR2 YYREEE (reference sequence). The CDR3 loop reads CASSRQGSYEQYF. CDR3 DNA: TGTGCCAGCAGCCGACAGGGGTCCTACGAGCAGTACTTC.

The chain combines TRBV19 with TRBJ1-2, with TRBD1 as a possible D gene (5 bases). Trimming took 4 bases from V and 8 from J, leaving 14 bases between them. Germline-derived CDR1 and CDR2 are LNHDA and SQIVND (reference sequence). The CDR3 sequence is 13 residues long. DNA for the CDR3: TGTGCCAGTAGTAGAGCCGGGACTGCAGGCTACACCTTC. Translated, it gives CASSRAGTAGYTF. Combining the CDR3 with reference TRBV19 and TRBJ1-2 gives the whole variable domain DGGITQSPKYLFRKEGQNVTLSCEQNLNHDAMYWYRQDPGQGLRLIYYSQIVNDFQKGDIAEGYSVSREKKESFPLTVTSAQKNPTAFYLCASSRAGTAGYTFGSGTRLTVV.

The rearrangement uses TRBV27 and TRBJ1-5; D is ambiguous. Between the trimmed V and J ends, which lost 1 base and 4 bases, there was a span of 11 bases. CDR1 is MNHEY, CDR2 SMNVEV, per germline (reference sequence). The CDR3 totals 15 residues. Written as DNA, the CDR3 is TGTGCCAGCAGTTTATTAAGGCAGCCAAATCAGCCCCAGCATTTT. Translation: CASSLLRQPNQPQHF.

The CDR3 nucleotides are TGTGCCAGTATCCGCCGGGACAGGGTGGCTGGATCGTATGGCTACACCTTC. Translating it yields CASIRRDRVAGSYGYTF. The gene calls are TRBV19 and TRBJ1-2, with 9 nucleotides matching TRBD1. This CDR3 is built from 17 residues. With 7 bases clipped from V and 5 bases from J, the junction kept 17 bases outside the gene matches. Per the germline V gene, CDR1 is LNHDA and CDR2 is SQIVND (reference sequence).

This chain's CDR3 is CASSYKRGNEGNEQFF. CDR3 sequence (DNA): TGTGCCAGCAGTTATAAGCGAGGCAACGAGGGCAATGAGCAGTTCTTC. The gene calls are TRBV6-6 and TRBJ2-1; D is possibly TRBD2 (5 bases). Deletions cut 3 bases from V and 6 bases from J, with 18 bases between. The CDR3 runs 16 residues. The germline gives CDR1 MNHNY, CDR2 SVGAGI (reference sequence).

The chain uses TRBV4-1 and TRBJ2-1; the match to TRBD2 covers 11 bases. Germline CDR1 is MGHRA and CDR2 is YSYEKL. Trimming took 2 bases from V and 4 from J; bases not matched to a gene: 4. This CDR3 spans 16 amino acids. As DNA, the CDR3 is TGCGCCAGCAGCCAACTTCTAGCGGGAGGTTACAATGAGCAGTTCTTC. Translation gives CASSQLLAGGYNEQFF.

The rearrangement joins TRBV19 to TRBJ2-2; D not certain. Germline V gene lookup returns CDR1 LNHDA and CDR2 SQIVND (reference sequence). Trimming took off 7 bases at V and 13 bases at J, with 19 bases between the two ends. This CDR3 region has 13 residues. CDR3 amino acids: CASTTHTGAWLFF. DNA of the CDR3: TGTGCCAGTACCACTCACACGGGTGCGTGGCTGTTTTTT.

The J gene is TRBJ1-2, the V gene TRBV10-3, with TRBD1 matching 11 bases. This CDR3 has 14 residues. The germline V gene encodes CDR1 ENHRY and CDR2 SYGVKD. J gave up 5 bases and V 10 bases, and 9 bases lay outside the gene matches. This CDR3 is CATTGQGALYGYTF. The CDR3 coding sequence is TGTGCCACTACCGGACAGGGGGCCCTGTATGGCTACACCTTC.

The chain couples TRBV4-1 to TRBJ2-7; 13 positions match TRBD2. Germline V gives CDR1 MGHRA, CDR2 YSYEKL. With 4 bases clipped from V and 3 bases from J, the junction kept 3 bases outside the gene matches. The length of the CDR3 is 15 residues. The CDR3 region is CASSPTSGRGYEQYF. The CDR3 region has the DNA TGCGCCAGCAGCCCTACTAGCGGGAGGGGCTACGAGCAGTACTTC.

The V gene is TRBV2, the J gene TRBJ2-1; 8 bases are shared with TRBD1. CDR3 length equals 12 residues. Trimming cost V 4 bases and J 8 bases; bases outside gene matches: 1. Germline lookup yields CDR1 SNHLY and CDR2 FYNNEI. CDR3: CASSAQGDEQFF. In DNA form, the CDR3 reads TGTGCCAGCAGTGCACAGGGGGATGAGCAGTTCTTC.

The rearrangement uses TRBV9 and TRBJ2-3; 7 bases align to TRBD1. The CDR3 is 15 amino acids. V was pared by 3 bases and J by 0 bases, with 4 bases of the junction left unmatched. Germline-derived CDR1 and CDR2 are SGDLS and YYNGEE. CDR3 DNA sequence: TGTGCCAGCAGCGCCGGGACAGCTAGCACAGATACGCAGTATTTT. Protein sequence: CASSAGTASTDTQYF. Drawing the rest from reference TRBV9 and TRBJ2-3, the complete variable domain is DSGVTQTPKHLITATGQRVTLRCSPRSGDLSVYWYQQSLDQGLQFLIQYYNGEERAKGNILERFSAQQFPDLHSELNLSSLELGDSALYFCASSAGTASTDTQYFGPGTRLTVL.

The rearrangement joins TRBV10-1 to TRBJ2-7; D not resolved. Germline loops: CDR1 WNHNN, CDR2 SYGVQD (reference sequence). The CDR3 has 10 residues. Trimming cost V 7 bases and J 7 bases, with 8 bases left between them. CDR3 protein: CASIKREQYF. In nucleotides, the CDR3 is TGCGCCAGCATAAAGCGAGAGCAGTACTTC.

V gene TRBV2 combines with J gene TRBJ2-4; possible D gene TRBD2, 6 bases. CDR1 SNHLY and CDR2 FYNNEI come from the germline V gene. The CDR3 loop spans 15 amino acids. V was cut by 3 bases and J by 7 bases, with 16 bases left in between. CDR3 region: CASSDDSGSGNIQYF. The CDR3 DNA sequence: TGTGCCAGCAGTGATGATTCCGGGAGTGGTAACATTCAGTACTTC.

The genes are TRBV27 and TRBJ2-1; 7 positions agree with TRBD1. This CDR3 comprises 16 residues. Germline CDR1 reads MNHEY; CDR2 reads SMNVEV (reference sequence). V was clipped by 5 bases and J by 8 bases; unmatched bases: 15. CDR3 DNA sequence: TGTGCCAGCAGTCCTACTAGTAGGGGGCCCCCATATGAGCAGTTCTTC. It specifies CASSPTSRGPPYEQFF.

The chain is built from TRBV5-1 and TRBJ2-5; D ambiguous. The CDR3 has 12 amino acids. CDR1 SGHRS and CDR2 YFSETQ come from the germline V gene. The germline V and J ends were trimmed by 2 bases and 0 bases, with 2 bases remaining between them. The CDR3 coding sequence is TGCGCCAGCAGCTTTTACCAAGAGACCCAGTACTTC. Translating it yields CASSFYQETQYF.

This chain uses TRBV27 with TRBJ2-2, with 8 bases aligning to TRBD2. With 2 bases clipped from V and 0 bases from J, the junction kept 14 bases outside the gene matches. Looked up from germline, CDR1 is MNHEY and CDR2 is SMNVEV (reference sequence). The CDR3 length is 20 residues. CDR3 in amino acids: CASSLRAGGYRKANTGELFF. CDR3 coding DNA: TGTGCCAGCAGTTTAAGGGCGGGGGGATACCGAAAAGCGAACACCGGGGAGCTGTTTTTT.

The rearrangement uses TRBV28 and TRBJ1-4; D is unresolved. Germline V gives CDR1 MDHEN, CDR2 SYDVKM. Trimming stripped 4 bases from V and 8 bases from J, with 8 bases between. The CDR3 sequence is 12 residues long. CDR3 protein: CASSSLVEKLFF. CDR3 in DNA: TGTGCCAGCAGTTCCCTGGTGGAAAAACTGTTTTTT.

The chain is built from TRBV7-6 and TRBJ2-1, with 12 nucleotides matching TRBD2. Trimming took 3 bases from V and 5 from J; bases not matched to a gene: 8. This CDR3 is 17 amino acids long. Germline values: CDR1 SGHVS, CDR2 FNYEAQ. The CDR3 loop reads CASSLRLAGAFNNEQFF. As DNA, the CDR3 is TGTGCCAGCAGCTTGAGACTAGCGGGAGCCTTCAACAATGAGCAGTTCTTC.